The 8 T cell receptor beta chains reported below all come from one sample, sequenced in a study of T cell responses to AZD1222 COVID-19 vaccine. The repertoire was sequenced with immunoSEQ multiplex PCR; TCRdb's copy has only in-frame clones and lacks some. The sample yields about 140,000 clones, under 95% seen once. The sequencing here drew on peripheral blood, taken on day 0 of AZD1222 vaccination. These receptors all come from an adult in good health.

J is TRBJ1-1 and V is TRBV13; D remains unclear. The germline V gene has CDR1 PRHDT and CDR2 FYEKMQ (reference sequence). Trimming took 2 bases from V and 5 from J, leaving 15 bases between them. The length of the CDR3 is 15 residues. CDR3 protein: CASSLPFLMGTEAFF. The CDR3 nucleotides read TGTGCCAGCAGCTTACCCTTTCTGATGGGGACTGAAGCTTTCTTT.

The sample holds one count of this clone. The genes are TRBV5-4 and TRBJ2-7; D might be TRBD1 or TRBD2, each matching 5 bases. The CDR3 contains 12 residues. Trimming cost V 7 bases and J 6 bases, with 14 bases left between them. CDR1 is SGHNT and CDR2 is YYREEE in the germline V gene (reference sequence). Written as DNA, the CDR3 is TGTGCCAGCGCCGATGGGGGAAGCGAGCAGTACTTC. It translates to CASADGGSEQYF.

The chain links TRBV9 to TRBJ1-5; D possibly corresponds to TRBD1 (5 bases). The V gene lost 2 bases and the J gene lost 1 base, with 7 bases spanning the gap. The length of the CDR3 is 14 residues. Germline V gene data show CDR1 as SGDLS and CDR2 as YYNGEE. CDR3 protein: CASSVGDSNQPQHF. The CDR3 nucleotides are TGTGCCAGCAGCGTGGGGGACAGCAATCAGCCCCAGCATTTT.

J is TRBJ2-1 and V is TRBV5-1; unclear D gene. CDR1 is SGHRS and CDR2 is YFSETQ in the germline V gene. The CDR3 loop spans 14 amino acids. V was clipped by 4 bases and J by 8 bases, with 16 bases between them. CDR3 protein: CASSLKTGLDEQFF. The CDR3 DNA reads as TGCGCCAGCAGCCTGAAGACGGGCTTGGATGAGCAGTTCTTC.

The CDR3 spells CASGSSGNQETQYF. The CDR3 bases are TGTGCCAGCGGATCTAGCGGGAACCAAGAGACCCAGTACTTC. The chain couples TRBV7-9 to TRBJ2-5, with TRBD2 matching 9 bases. There are 14 residues in the CDR3. Germline V gives CDR1 SEHNR, CDR2 FQNEAQ (reference sequence). J was trimmed by 0 bases and V by 8 bases; bases with no gene match: 4.

This chain connects TRBV11-3 to TRBJ1-2; a possible D gene is TRBD1 (6 bases). Germline V lookup: CDR1 SGHNT, CDR2 YENEEA. This CDR3 is 13 amino acids long. V lost 4 bases to trimming and J lost 4 bases, with 10 bases between them. The CDR3 protein is CASSSRGSYGYTF. CDR3 coding DNA: TGTGCCAGCAGCTCCAGGGGTTCCTATGGCTACACCTTC.

The chain couples TRBV6-5 to TRBJ1-2; D unresolved. Trimming cost V 7 bases and J 4 bases, with 13 bases left between them. Germline CDR1 reads MNHEY; CDR2 reads SVGAGI. The CDR3 is 13 residues long. The CDR3 is CASIGVGGYGYTF. The CDR3 DNA reads TGTGCCAGCATCGGGGTAGGCGGCTATGGCTACACCTTC.

This chain links TRBV27 with TRBJ2-2; the D gene is possibly TRBD1 (5 bases). Trimming cost V 7 bases and J 5 bases, with 17 bases left between them. CDR1 is MNHEY, CDR2 SMNVEV, per germline (reference sequence). The CDR3 covers 15 residues. The CDR3 region is CASTTLPQGTGELFF. The CDR3 region has the DNA TGTGCCAGCACCACCCTCCCTCAGGGAACCGGGGAGCTGTTTTTT.